These 26 T cell receptor beta chains share one sample of origin, sequenced in a study of tumor-infiltrating lymphocytes in localized non-small cell lung cancer. TCRdb's copy holds only in-frame clones and misses some; the assay was immunoSEQ multiplex PCR. There are 5,200 or so clones in the sample; 66% occur only once, and 61% lies in the top ten. Sequencing used lung tumor tissue. All receptors come from a human donor with non-small cell lung cancer.

Here the CDR3 reads CASSTGTEWETQYF. The CDR3 DNA is TGTGCCAGCAGTACCGGGACGGAGTGGGAGACCCAGTACTTC. The chain recombines TRBV27 with TRBJ2-5; D possibly matches TRBD1 or TRBD2 (5 bases each). Germline CDR1 reads MNHEY; CDR2 reads SMNVEV (reference sequence). CDR3 size: 14 residues. V was clipped by 5 bases and J by 5 bases, with 15 bases between them.

This chain uses TRBV6-1 with TRBJ1-3; D call uncertain. Looked up from germline, CDR1 is MNHNS and CDR2 is SASEGT. The length of the CDR3 is 14 residues. V lost 6 bases and J 0 bases, leaving 9 bases between the germline ends. The CDR3 sequence is CASRELSSGNTIYF. Written as DNA, the CDR3 is TGTGCCAGCAGAGAGTTAAGCTCTGGAAACACCATATATTTT.

The rearrangement joins TRBV4-3 to TRBJ1-6; D not resolved. CDR1 is LGHNA and CDR2 is YSLEER in the germline V gene. Trimming stripped 0 bases from V and 6 bases from J, with 9 bases between. This CDR3 comprises 15 residues. The DNA for the CDR3 is TGCGCCAGCAGCCAAGATGTGGCAGGTAATTCACCCCTCCACTTT. This translates into CASSQDVAGNSPLHF.

The chain carries TRBV27 and TRBJ1-4; 7 nucleotides line up with TRBD1. Germline CDR1 reads MNHEY; CDR2 reads SMNVEV (reference sequence). V gave up 5 bases and J gave up 8 bases; unmatched junction bases: 5. The length of the CDR3 is 13 residues. CDR3 amino acids: CASSEEGAEKLFF. The CDR3 bases are TGTGCCAGCAGTGAAGAGGGGGCAGAAAAACTGTTTTTT.

The V and J genes are TRBV6-5 and TRBJ2-1; 13 bases line up with TRBD2. Germline V gene sequence: CDR1 MNHEY, CDR2 SVGAGI. V dropped 9 bases and J dropped 5; count of bases not matched to a gene: 4. The CDR3 is 14 residues long. The CDR3 DNA reads as TGTGCCAGGGGAGGACTAGCGGGAGACAATGAGCAGTTCTTC. This codes for CARGGLAGDNEQFF.

This clone was counted once. The chain employs TRBV4-3 and TRBJ2-3, with 9 bases lining up with TRBD1. Germline V gives CDR1 LGHNA, CDR2 YSLEER. The CDR3 length is 20 residues. The ends lost 0 bases at V and 2 bases at J; junction bases unmatched: 15. CDR3 region: CASSQDIVAGQGWLTDTQYF. The DNA of the CDR3 is TGCGCCAGCAGCCAAGATATTGTCGCAGGACAGGGGTGGCTCACAGATACGCAGTATTTT.

This clone was recorded a few times. The chain carries TRBV7-6 and TRBJ2-6, with 8 bases fitting TRBD1. Germline V gene data show CDR1 as SGHVS and CDR2 as FNYEAQ. V lost 3 bases to trimming and J lost 1 base; unmatched junction nucleotides: 8. The CDR3 sequence is 18 residues long. CDR3 sequence (DNA): TGTGCCAGCAGCTTGTCGGACAGGGTACTATCTGGGGCCAACGTCCTGACTTTC. Encoded protein: CASSLSDRVLSGANVLTF.

This chain joins TRBV2 and TRBJ2-1; 8 nucleotides align to TRBD2. Germline-derived CDR1 and CDR2 are SNHLY and FYNNEI. The V and J ends lost 6 bases and 7 bases, in that order; junction bases with no gene match: 2. This CDR3 contains 12 residues. The CDR3 DNA is TGTGCCAGCAGGGCGGGGGGAAATGAGCAGTTCTTC. Translating gives CASRAGGNEQFF.

The chain employs TRBV7-9 and TRBJ2-7, with D tentatively TRBD1 (6 bases). Trimming stripped 7 bases from V and 0 bases from J, with 13 bases between. CDR1 SEHNR and CDR2 FQNEAQ come from the germline V gene (reference sequence). This CDR3 region has 14 residues. Here the CDR3 reads CASNRAKGSYEQYF. The DNA for the CDR3 is TGTGCCAGCAACAGGGCCAAGGGCTCCTACGAGCAGTACTTC.

The CDR3 DNA follows: TGTGCCAGCAGTGACAGGGGCTACGAGCAGTACGTC. This encodes CASSDRGYEQYV. The V call is TRBV2, the J call TRBJ2-7; possible D gene TRBD1, 6 bases. The CDR3 totals 12 residues. Trimming cost V 3 bases and J 3 bases, with 6 bases left between them. The germline CDR1 and CDR2 sequences are SNHLY and FYNNEI.

This clone was found once. This chain uses TRBV7-3 with TRBJ2-1, with a weak D call TRBD2 (6 bases). CDR1 is SGHTA and CDR2 is FQGTGA in the germline V gene. This CDR3 comprises 17 residues. V dropped 5 bases and J dropped 3 bases, with 20 bases sitting between them. The CDR3 sequence: CASSPGQGGGIYNEQFF. As DNA, the CDR3 is TGTGCCAGCAGCCCGGGCCAGGGAGGAGGGATCTACAATGAGCAGTTCTTC. Filled out from reference TRBV7-3 and TRBJ2-1, the complete variable domain reads GAGVSQTPSNKVTEKGKYVELRCDPISGHTALYWYRQSLGQGPEFLIYFQGTGAADDSGLPNDRFFAVRPEGSVSTLKIQRTERGDSAVYLCASSPGQGGGIYNEQFFGPGTRLTVL.

The V gene is TRBV25-1, the J gene TRBJ2-3; D remains ambiguous. V was trimmed by 5 bases and J by 5 bases, leaving 5 bases between them. Germline-derived CDR1 and CDR2 are MGHDK and SYGVNS. CDR3 length: 11 amino acids. The CDR3 here is CASSYKDTQYF. The CDR3 nucleotides read TGTGCCAGCAGTTACAAAGATACGCAGTATTTT.

Worth noting for this clone: Other DNA variants within this sample encode the same CDR3. The chain uses TRBV30 and TRBJ1-1; D gene unclear. V lost 0 bases to trimming and J lost 5 bases, with 4 bases between them. Germline V gene sequence: CDR1 GTSNPN, CDR2 SVGIG (reference sequence). This CDR3 is 11 amino acids long. The CDR3 DNA reads as TGTGCCTGGAGTGTACAAACTGAAGCTTTCTTT. It yields the protein CAWSVQTEAFF.

This clone has a handful of counts. J is TRBJ1-3 and V is TRBV5-5, with no clear D. V lost 0 bases to trimming and J lost 0 bases, with 7 bases between them. The CDR3 is 15 amino acids. CDR1 and CDR2 (germline): SGHKS, YYEKEE (reference sequence). CDR3 in amino acids: CASSLEGGSGNTIYF. CDR3 DNA sequence: TGTGCCAGCAGCTTGGAGGGAGGCTCTGGAAACACCATATATTTT.

This clone has only a few counts. This chain uses TRBV9 with TRBJ2-3; D ambiguous. Trimming removed 0 bases from V and 5 bases from J, with 4 bases in between. CDR1 SGDLS and CDR2 YYNGEE come from the germline V gene. The CDR3 consists of 12 residues. The CDR3 nucleotides are TGTGCCAGCAGCGTAGGGGTAGATACGCAGTATTTT. Protein sequence: CASSVGVDTQYF.

The chain employs TRBV14 and TRBJ2-3; possible D gene TRBD1, 6 bases. Germline CDR1 and CDR2: SGHDN and FVKESK. The ends were cut back, 0 bases at V and 3 bases at J, with 16 bases in the middle. The CDR3 has 17 residues. DNA for the CDR3: TGTGCCAGCAGCCAAGATAGGGCGGCAGGGGAAACAGATACGCAGTATTTT. It specifies CASSQDRAAGETDTQYF. Full variable domain (remainder filled in from reference TRBV14 and TRBJ2-3): EAGVTQFPSHSVIEKGQTVTLRCDPISGHDNLYWYRRVMGKEIKFLLHFVKESKQDESGMPNNRFLAERTGGTYSTLKVQPAELEDSGVYFCASSQDRAAGETDTQYFGPGTRLTVL.

This clone ranks as medium-sized. The V call is TRBV15, the J call TRBJ2-4; 11 bases line up with TRBD2. V lost 3 bases, J lost 0 bases, and 7 bases stayed unmatched. Germline V lookup: CDR1 LNHNV, CDR2 YYDKDF (reference sequence). The CDR3 runs to 18 residues. In nucleotides, the CDR3 is TGTGCCACCAGCAGCGCCCGGACTAGCGGGTTAGCCAAAAACATTCAGTACTTC. Encoded protein: CATSSARTSGLAKNIQYF.

By proportion, this clone is medium-sized. V usage is TRBV12-5 and J usage is TRBJ1-5, with D uncertain. The CDR3 runs 17 residues. From germline, CDR1 is LGHNT and CDR2 FRNRAP. V was shortened by 3 bases and J by 1 base, with 16 bases between the two germline ends. CDR3 nucleotide sequence: TGTGCTAGTGGTTTCTCCTTGGACCGGGGAAGCAATCAGCCCCAGCATTTT. Its translation is CASGFSLDRGSNQPQHF. Full variable domain (rest looked up from reference TRBV12-5 and TRBJ1-5): DARVTQTPRHKVTEMGQEVTMRCQPILGHNTVFWYRQTMMQGLELLAYFRNRAPLDDSGMPKDRFSAEMPDATLATLKIQPSEPRDSAVYFCASGFSLDRGSNQPQHFGDGTRLSIL.

The gene calls are TRBV14 and TRBJ2-5; D call uncertain. The CDR3 length is 15 residues. Trimming pared 0 bases from V and 5 bases from J, leaving 13 bases between. Germline CDR1 reads SGHDN; CDR2 reads FVKESK. CDR3 coding DNA: TGTGCCAGCAGCCAAGAATTTGGACCACTTGAGACCCAGTACTTC. Amino acid sequence: CASSQEFGPLETQYF.

This clone was seen more than once but under ten times. The CDR3 nucleotides read TGCGCCACGCGAAGTGATTTTGGGTATGGCTACACCTTC. This gives the protein CATRSDFGYGYTF. The chain couples TRBV5-1 to TRBJ1-2, with D hard to call. The CDR3 consists of 13 residues. CDR1 is SGHRS, CDR2 YFSETQ, per germline. Trimming removed 9 bases at V and 5 bases at J, with 17 bases between.

The J gene is TRBJ1-4, the V gene TRBV7-9; TRBD1 aligns across 8 bases. Germline V gives CDR1 SEHNR, CDR2 FQNEAQ (reference sequence). CDR3 length: 14 residues. V gave up 1 base and J gave up 5 bases; unmatched junction bases: 0. In DNA, the CDR3 is TGTGCCAGCAGCTTAGGACAGGGGAATGAAAAACTGTTTTTT. Translating gives CASSLGQGNEKLFF.

This clone appeared a few times. The chain has TRBV7-6 and TRBJ1-2, with 7 positions matching TRBD1. There are 14 residues in the CDR3. Per germline, CDR1 SGHVS and CDR2 FNYEAQ. The V and J ends lost 6 bases and 4 bases, in that order; junction bases with no gene match: 8. CDR3 coding DNA: TGTGCCAGCAGTCCCGGGACAGCATTCTATGGCTACACCTTC. It encodes CASSPGTAFYGYTF.

The chain is built from TRBV15 and TRBJ2-1; a possible D gene is TRBD1 (7 bases). The germline V gene has CDR1 LNHNV and CDR2 YYDKDF (reference sequence). This CDR3 spans 17 amino acids. V lost 1 base and J 5 bases, leaving 18 bases between the germline ends. CDR3 amino acids: CATSRGRVAGGNNEQFF. DNA of the CDR3: TGTGCCACCAGCAGAGGTCGCGTGGCAGGGGGGAACAATGAGCAGTTCTTC.

V is TRBV29-1 and J is TRBJ2-5; D is possibly TRBD1 (5 bases). V was clipped by 3 bases and J by 5 bases, with 19 bases between them. Germline CDR1 and CDR2: SQVTM and ANQGSEA. This CDR3 is built from 15 residues. CDR3 region: CSVDGASLKGETQYF. The CDR3 region has the DNA TGCAGCGTTGATGGGGCCAGTCTGAAAGGGGAGACCCAGTACTTC.

The chain joins TRBV6-1 to TRBJ2-5; tentatively, D is TRBD1 (5 bases). V was trimmed by 1 base and J by 5 bases, leaving 11 bases between them. The CDR3 consists of 14 residues. Looked up from germline, CDR1 is MNHNS and CDR2 is SASEGT. CDR3 bases: TGTGCCAGCAGTGAAGGGGGCGCGGTCGAGACCCAGTACTTC. The encoded protein is CASSEGGAVETQYF.

The chain links TRBV11-2 to TRBJ2-1; the D gene is possibly TRBD2 (5 bases). Germline V gene lookup returns CDR1 SGHAT and CDR2 FQNNGV. Between the trimmed V and J ends, which lost 1 base and 4 bases, there was a span of 17 bases. This CDR3 contains 17 residues. The CDR3 reads CASSLVRGPLLYNEQFF. The CDR3 nucleotides read TGTGCCAGCAGCTTAGTAAGAGGGCCTCTCCTGTACAATGAGCAGTTCTTC.